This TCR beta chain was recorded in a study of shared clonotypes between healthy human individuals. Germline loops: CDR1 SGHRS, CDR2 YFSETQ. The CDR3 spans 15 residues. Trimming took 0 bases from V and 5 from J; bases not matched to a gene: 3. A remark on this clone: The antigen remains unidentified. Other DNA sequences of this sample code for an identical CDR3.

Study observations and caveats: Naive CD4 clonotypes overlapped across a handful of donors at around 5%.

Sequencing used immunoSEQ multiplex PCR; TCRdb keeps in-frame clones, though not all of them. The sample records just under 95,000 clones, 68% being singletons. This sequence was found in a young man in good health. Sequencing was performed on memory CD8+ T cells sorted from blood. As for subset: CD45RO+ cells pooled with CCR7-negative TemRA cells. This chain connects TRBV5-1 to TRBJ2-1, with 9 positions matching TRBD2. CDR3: CASSLVLAGNNEQFF. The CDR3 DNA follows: TGCGCCAGCAGCTTGGTTCTAGCGGGAAACAATGAGCAGTTCTTC. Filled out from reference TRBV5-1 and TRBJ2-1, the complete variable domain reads KAGVTQTPRYLIKTRGQQVTLSCSPISGHRSVSWYQQTPGQGLQFLFEYFSETQRNKGNFPGRFSGRQFSNSRSEMNVSTLELGDSALYLCASSLVLAGNNEQFFGPGTRLTVL.